The rows below give T cell receptor beta chains drawn from one sample of a study of blood T cell repertoires in COVID-19. Data came from immunoSEQ multiplex PCR; TCRdb stores just in-frame clones and leaves some out. The sample shows approximately 250,000 clones, about 85% of them seen only once. The source material was peripheral blood. These receptors were collected from a man aged 18 to 29 with active or convalescent COVID-19. Each CDR3 is given with its conserved first and last residue. A D gene is named only where the DNA matches it firmly. A clone size is listed for some rows: how often the clone was seen (once, few, many), or a class if it is expanded.

DNA,CDR3,J,size,V,D
TGTGCCAGCAGTGATTGGGGACTAGCGGGAGGGCCCGACGAGCAGTACTTC,CASSDWGLAGGPDEQYF,TRBJ2-7,NA,TRBV2,TRBD2
TGTGCCCTTTCCCGAGTAGCGGAGCCCCAGCATTTT,CALSRVAEPQHF,TRBJ1-5,NA,TRBV6-6,NA
TGTGCCAGTAGTATTGCAGGGGCTTACTCCCTTACCGCGAACACCGGGGAGCTGTTTTTT,CASSIAGAYSLTANTGELFF,TRBJ2-2,NA,TRBV19,NA
TGTGCCAGCAGCCTGACACCGGGATTGACGTCCTATAATTCACCCCTCCACTTT,CASSLTPGLTSYNSPLHF,TRBJ1-6,once,TRBV5-5,NA
TGCGCCAGCAGTCCCCACCGCAACCCCGGGTCGAGCACAGATACGCAGTATTTT,CASSPHRNPGSSTDTQYF,TRBJ2-3,NA,TRBV23-1,NA
TGCGCCACCGGAGGGGGGGGCACAGATACGCAGTATTTT,CATGGGGTDTQYF,TRBJ2-3,NA,TRBV4-1,NA
TGTGCCAGCGCGGGGGACCATGGGGTCACAGATACGCAGTATTTT,CASAGDHGVTDTQYF,TRBJ2-3,NA,TRBV19,TRBD2
TGCGCCAGCGCGGCGACAGGGTCGTCCGGGGCCAACGTCCTGACTTTC,CASAATGSSGANVLTF,TRBJ2-6,NA,TRBV10-2,TRBD1
TGTGCCACCGGTGAGACAGGGGTCCGGGAGACCCAGTACTTC,CATGETGVRETQYF,TRBJ2-5,NA,TRBV24-1,TRBD1
TGCAGCGTTGCCCAGGACAGGGATTATGGCTACACCTTC,CSVAQDRDYGYTF,TRBJ1-2,once,TRBV29-1,TRBD1
TGTGCCTGGCAACAGGGGGCTGGGTATGGCTACACCTTC,CAWQQGAGYGYTF,TRBJ1-2,NA,TRBV30,TRBD1
TGTGCCAGCTCACCGTCTGGACAGGCGAACACCGGGGAGCTGTTTTTT,CASSPSGQANTGELFF,TRBJ2-2,few,TRBV18,TRBD1
TGTGCCAGCAGTGATAGAGTGGCTTTAGGAGTGAACACTGAAGCTTTCTTT,CASSDRVALGVNTEAFF,TRBJ1-1,NA,TRBV6-1,NA
TGTGCCAGCAGTGACTCTGGGACAGATGAAGCTTTCTTT,CASSDSGTDEAFF,TRBJ1-1,NA,TRBV6-4,TRBD1
TGTGCCAGCAGTTTCGATGAAAAACTGTTTTTT,CASSFDEKLFF,TRBJ1-4,NA,TRBV28,NA
TGCAGTGCTAAGCGTGATACGCAGTATTTT,CSAKRDTQYF,TRBJ2-3,NA,TRBV20-1,NA
TGCGCCAGCAGCTTGGAACAGGGCTGGTCAGCTTTCTTT,CASSLEQGWSAFF,TRBJ1-1,NA,TRBV5-1,NA
TGTGCCAGCAGTTACGTTGATAGAAATTCACCCCTCCACTTT,CASSYVDRNSPLHF,TRBJ1-6,NA,TRBV6-5,NA
TGTGCCAGCAGTCCAAGGGGACAGGGGTTCAATCAGCCCCAGCATTTT,CASSPRGQGFNQPQHF,TRBJ1-5,once,TRBV27,TRBD1
TGTGCCTGGAGCCCGGGGGGAGGCTACACCTTC,CAWSPGGGYTF,TRBJ1-2,NA,TRBV30,NA
TGTGCCTGGAGCTCCGACAGGGCCTACGAGCAGTACTTC,CAWSSDRAYEQYF,TRBJ2-7,NA,TRBV30,TRBD1
TGTGCCAGCAGCTTACAGAGTAGCGGAAGCACCGGGGAGCTGTTTTTT,CASSLQSSGSTGELFF,TRBJ2-2,few,TRBV13,NA
TGCGCCAGCAGCTTGGATCGGGGAGAGAACACTGAAGCTTTCTTT,CASSLDRGENTEAFF,TRBJ1-1,NA,TRBV5-1,NA
TGTGCCAGCAGTCTCAGTCGAGATACGCAGTATTTT,CASSLSRDTQYF,TRBJ2-3,NA,TRBV27,NA
TGTGCCAGCAGTAGTGACACACATAGCAATCAGCCCCAGCATTTT,CASSSDTHSNQPQHF,TRBJ1-5,NA,TRBV6-5,NA
TGCGCCAGCAGCCAAGATCAGGGGGAAAAACTGTTTTTT,CASSQDQGEKLFF,TRBJ1-4,NA,TRBV4-1,NA
TGCAGCGTTGTGCCGACAGGGGAATTCGATACGCAGTATTTT,CSVVPTGEFDTQYF,TRBJ2-3,NA,TRBV29-1,TRBD1
TGCGCCAGCAGCCAAGATGCCCTAGCGCCCTTCAATGAGCAGTTCTTC,CASSQDALAPFNEQFF,TRBJ2-1,NA,TRBV4-3,NA
TGTGCCAGCAGGGACCCGGGACACGGCCGCGAGCAGTACTTC,CASRDPGHGREQYF,TRBJ2-7,NA,TRBV6-5,NA
TGTGCCAGCAGCGCAGACAGGCTGTTCTATACGGATAATTCACCCCTCCACTTT,CASSADRLFYTDNSPLHF,TRBJ1-6,NA,TRBV7-9,NA
TGCGCCAGCAGCCTTACAGGGGCCAGGAACACTGAAGCTTTCTTT,CASSLTGARNTEAFF,TRBJ1-1,NA,TRBV4-1,TRBD1
TGTGCCAGCACCCCACGGGCAACTAATGAAAAACTGTTTTTT,CASTPRATNEKLFF,TRBJ1-4,NA,TRBV6-5,NA
TGTGCCAGCAGCGGCAGGGAATTCGCTGAAGCTTTCTTT,CASSGREFAEAFF,TRBJ1-1,NA,TRBV7-2,NA
TGTGCCAGCAGTCAAGGGACAGGCGCAGATCAGCCCCAGCATTTT,CASSQGTGADQPQHF,TRBJ1-5,NA,TRBV2,TRBD1
TGTGCCAGCAGTTACGCGACCGGGACAGTAAATTCACCCCTCCACTTT,CASSYATGTVNSPLHF,TRBJ1-6,NA,TRBV6-5,TRBD1
TGTGCCAGCATAATGGGACAGGGGGCCGGGCAGCCCCAGCATTTT,CASIMGQGAGQPQHF,TRBJ1-5,NA,TRBV2,TRBD1
TGTGCCAGTAGTATTCCCGGGACAGGGGAAGAGACCCAGTACTTC,CASSIPGTGEETQYF,TRBJ2-5,NA,TRBV19,TRBD1
TGTGCCAGCAGCCATCCCCCGGGTAGCGGGGGTTACAATGAGCAGTTCTTC,CASSHPPGSGGYNEQFF,TRBJ2-1,NA,TRBV6-2/TRBV6-3,TRBD2
TGCAGTGCTAGTGGTCTACGATTCTATGGCTACACCTTC,CSASGLRFYGYTF,TRBJ1-2,NA,TRBV20-1,NA
TGTGCCAGCAGTCTTGAGAGGAGCAATCAGCCCCAGCATTTT,CASSLERSNQPQHF,TRBJ1-5,NA,TRBV28,NA